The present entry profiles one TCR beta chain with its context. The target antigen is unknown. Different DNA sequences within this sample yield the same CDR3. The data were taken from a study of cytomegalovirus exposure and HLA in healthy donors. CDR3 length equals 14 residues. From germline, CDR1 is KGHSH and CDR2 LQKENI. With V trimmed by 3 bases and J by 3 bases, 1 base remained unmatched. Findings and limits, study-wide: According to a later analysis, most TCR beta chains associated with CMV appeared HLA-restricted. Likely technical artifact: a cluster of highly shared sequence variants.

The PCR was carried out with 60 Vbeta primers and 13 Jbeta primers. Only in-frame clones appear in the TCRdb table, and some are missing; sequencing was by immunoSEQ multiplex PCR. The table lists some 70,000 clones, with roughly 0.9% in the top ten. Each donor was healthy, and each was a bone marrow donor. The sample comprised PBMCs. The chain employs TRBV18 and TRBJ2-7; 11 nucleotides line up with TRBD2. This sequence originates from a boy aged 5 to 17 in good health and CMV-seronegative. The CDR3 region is CASSPGTSGYEQYF. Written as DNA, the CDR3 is TGTGCCAGCTCACCCGGGACTAGCGGCTACGAGCAGTACTTC.